The next 26 T cell receptor beta chains were all read from a single sample in a study of cytomegalovirus exposure and HLA in healthy donors. TCRdb keeps only in-frame clones here, not all; method: immunoSEQ multiplex PCR. Among approximately 82,000 clones, over 85% were seen once, and the ten largest hold more than 0.65%. The sample comprised PBMCs. The receptor set was obtained from a woman under 30 in good health and CMV-seronegative.

This CDR3 reads CASTRVGGVGANVLTF. The CDR3 DNA sequence: TGTGCCAGCACCCGGGTGGGGGGGGTTGGGGCCAACGTCCTGACTTTC. V and J are TRBV7-8 and TRBJ2-6; 7 bases line up with TRBD2. The CDR3 extends over 16 amino acids. Germline V lookup: CDR1 SGHVS, CDR2 FQNEAQ. V gave up 7 bases and J gave up 3 bases; unmatched junction bases: 9.

This chain links TRBV6-5 with TRBJ1-2; 7 bases map to TRBD1. This CDR3 is built from 15 residues. With 2 bases clipped from V and 7 bases from J, the junction kept 10 bases outside the gene matches. CDR1 is MNHEY, CDR2 SVGAGI, per germline. CDR3 amino acids: CASSYLRQGPSGYTF. Written as DNA, the CDR3 is TGTGCCAGCAGTTACCTCAGACAGGGTCCTAGTGGCTACACCTTC.

This clone was found once. V and J are TRBV4-1 and TRBJ2-7, with D possibly TRBD1 on 6 matching bases. V was shortened by 0 bases and J by 2 bases, with 11 bases between the two germline ends. This CDR3 is 15 amino acids long. Germline V CDR1 and CDR2: MGHRA, YSYEKL. The DNA for the CDR3 is TGCGCCAGCAGCCAAGATCCCCAGGGGACCTACGAGCAGTACTTC. Translating gives CASSQDPQGTYEQYF.

The rearrangement uses TRBV5-6 and TRBJ2-5; TRBD1 might be the D (5 bases). The V gene lost 1 base and the J gene lost 4 bases, with 8 bases spanning the gap. The CDR3 runs to 13 residues. The germline gives CDR1 SGHDT, CDR2 YYEEEE. The CDR3: CASSLYGAETQYF. DNA of the CDR3: TGTGCCAGCAGCTTGTATGGGGCAGAGACCCAGTACTTC.

The J gene is TRBJ2-7, the V gene TRBV6-5; TRBD2 might be the D (7 bases). Trimming removed 0 bases at V and 2 bases at J, with 14 bases between. CDR3 length: 16 amino acids. Germline-derived CDR1 and CDR2 are MNHEY and SVGAGI. CDR3 nucleotides: TGTGCCAGCAGTTACTCCCTCGGCGGGGGCACCTACGAGCAGTACTTC. Its translation is CASSYSLGGGTYEQYF.

The chain combines TRBV15 with TRBJ1-3; 9 positions match TRBD1. V lost 0 bases to trimming and J lost 2 bases; unmatched junction nucleotides: 2. The CDR3 runs to 16 residues. Germline-derived CDR1 and CDR2 are LNHNV and YYDKDF (reference sequence). Here the CDR3 reads CATSRDRTGAGNTIYF. The DNA for the CDR3 is TGTGCCACCAGCAGAGATAGGACAGGGGCTGGAAACACCATATATTTT. Combining the CDR3 with reference TRBV15 and TRBJ1-3 gives the whole variable domain DAMVIQNPRYQVTQFGKPVTLSCSQTLNHNVMYWYQQKSSQAPKLLFHYYDKDFNNEADTPDNFQSRRPNTSFCFLDIRSPGLGDTAMYLCATSRDRTGAGNTIYFGEGSWLTVV.

This sequence joins TRBV29-1 and TRBJ2-7, with D perhaps TRBD2 (5 bases). This CDR3 region has 15 residues. With 4 bases removed from V and 2 bases from J, the gap between germline ends came to 18 bases. Germline CDR1 and CDR2: SQVTM and ANQGSEA. The CDR3 DNA reads TGCAGCGTTGGTCGTTTGCGGGCCGCGACCTACGAGCAGTACTTC. Encoded protein: CSVGRLRAATYEQYF.

The chain joins TRBV4-3 to TRBJ2-5; D uncertain. The CDR3 consists of 13 residues. Trimming shortened V by 4 bases and J by 5 bases, and 11 bases separated the two germline ends. Germline loops: CDR1 LGHNA, CDR2 YSLEER. DNA for the CDR3: TGCGCCAGCAGCCCAACTCGGGTGGAGACCCAGTACTTC. Translating gives CASSPTRVETQYF.

The chain combines TRBV7-2 with TRBJ2-7; TRBD2 might be the D (6 bases). This CDR3 contains 17 residues. The ends were cut back, 1 base at V and 2 bases at J, with 18 bases in the middle. From germline, CDR1 is SGHTA and CDR2 FQGNSA. The CDR3 loop is CASSLEVRGGIPYEQYF. The CDR3 DNA reads as TGTGCCAGCAGCTTAGAGGTGCGGGGCGGAATCCCCTACGAGCAGTACTTC.

This clone was detected only once. This chain joins TRBV19 and TRBJ1-1, with a tentative D call TRBD1 (6 bases). V was trimmed by 6 bases and J by 0 bases, leaving 14 bases between them. From germline, CDR1 is LNHDA and CDR2 SQIVND (reference sequence). This CDR3 is built from 15 residues. Here the CDR3 DNA reads TGTGCCAGTAGGGAGCCGGGACAACTGAACACTGAAGCTTTCTTT. Translating it yields CASREPGQLNTEAFF. Full variable domain (rest looked up from reference TRBV19 and TRBJ1-1): DGGITQSPKYLFRKEGQNVTLSCEQNLNHDAMYWYRQDPGQGLRLIYYSQIVNDFQKGDIAEGYSVSREKKESFPLTVTSAQKNPTAFYLCASREPGQLNTEAFFGQGTRLTVV.

The V call is TRBV9, the J call TRBJ2-5; D is unclear. Germline V gene lookup returns CDR1 SGDLS and CDR2 YYNGEE. The CDR3 runs 12 residues. With 0 bases removed from V and 9 bases from J, the gap between germline ends came to 9 bases. CDR3: CASSVDLGPQYF. For the CDR3, the DNA is TGTGCCAGCAGCGTAGACCTGGGCCCCCAGTACTTC.

The chain employs TRBV11-2 and TRBJ2-7, with 11 bases aligning to TRBD2. The CDR3 totals 16 residues. Germline V gene lookup returns CDR1 SGHAT and CDR2 FQNNGV. The V gene end was trimmed by 0 bases and the J gene end by 5 bases; junction bases not matched to a gene: 6. The CDR3 reads CASSLDGLAGGDEQYF. The CDR3 DNA is TGTGCCAGCAGCTTAGACGGCCTAGCGGGGGGTGACGAGCAGTACTTC.

The chain recombines TRBV4-3 with TRBJ2-7; 7 bases line up with TRBD1. CDR1 and CDR2 (germline): LGHNA, YSLEER. V trimming: 0 bases; J trimming: 5 bases; junction bases outside the gene matches: 4. The CDR3 length is 14 residues. CDR3 amino acids: CASSQDGTVNEQYF. CDR3 sequence (DNA): TGCGCCAGCAGCCAAGATGGGACAGTTAACGAGCAGTACTTC.

The chain has TRBV10-3 and TRBJ2-3; D possibly corresponds to TRBD2 (7 bases). Trimming pared 6 bases from V and 7 bases from J, leaving 23 bases between. CDR1 and CDR2 from the germline V gene are ENHRY and SYGVKD. This CDR3 comprises 16 residues. The CDR3, as DNA: TGTGCCATCAGGGACTTAGGGGGAGGGCTGTCGAATACGCAGTATTTT. Protein sequence: CAIRDLGGGLSNTQYF.

The V gene is TRBV9, the J gene TRBJ2-7, with 7 bases aligning to TRBD1. After removal of 2 bases from V and 7 bases from J, the junction contained 9 bases not matched to a gene. Germline V lookup: CDR1 SGDLS, CDR2 YYNGEE. The CDR3 covers 14 residues. CDR3: CASSVRQGPPEQYF. The DNA of the CDR3 is TGTGCCAGCAGCGTCCGACAGGGCCCCCCTGAGCAGTACTTC.

The chain has TRBV5-6 and TRBJ1-5; D gene unclear. This CDR3 is built from 15 residues. Between the trimmed V and J ends, which lost 0 bases and 8 bases, there was a span of 15 bases. Germline V gene data show CDR1 as SGHDT and CDR2 as YYEEEE. The CDR3 DNA follows: TGTGCCAGCAGCTTGGCCGTCGGAGCCTGGGAGCCCCAGCATTTT. It yields the protein CASSLAVGAWEPQHF.

The genes are TRBV10-3 and TRBJ2-5; TRBD2 aligns across 11 bases. The CDR3 is 18 amino acids. Germline CDR1 and CDR2: ENHRY and SYGVKD. Germline trimming cut 0 bases from V and 0 bases from J; bases unmatched to any gene: 6. The DNA for the CDR3 is TGTGCCATCAGTGAGTCCGGGACTAGCGGACTGTACCAAGAGACCCAGTACTTC. Its translation is CAISESGTSGLYQETQYF.

This sequence joins TRBV10-3 and TRBJ1-3; tentative D call: TRBD1 (5 bases). V gave up 6 bases and J gave up 0 bases, with 9 bases separating them. CDR1 and CDR2 from the germline V gene are ENHRY and SYGVKD. This CDR3 contains 14 residues. The CDR3 nucleotides read TGTGCCATCAGAACAGGTGACTCTGGAAACACCATATATTTT. Its protein product is CAIRTGDSGNTIYF.

This clone was seen just once. J is TRBJ1-2 and V is TRBV27; 8 nucleotides match TRBD1. The CDR3 runs 14 residues. The germline V gene encodes CDR1 MNHEY and CDR2 SMNVEV (reference sequence). V lost 6 bases to trimming and J lost 4 bases; unmatched junction nucleotides: 7. The CDR3 nucleotides read TGTGCCAGCAGGACCGGACAGGGCATCTATGGCTACACCTTC. Protein sequence: CASRTGQGIYGYTF.

The genes are TRBV18 and TRBJ1-2; D not resolved. Deletions cut 2 bases from V and 4 bases from J, with 14 bases between. The germline gives CDR1 KGHSH, CDR2 LQKENI. This CDR3 has 15 amino acids. The CDR3 region is CASSPVLQPSYGYTF. CDR3 bases: TGTGCCAGCTCACCAGTTTTACAGCCGAGCTATGGCTACACCTTC.

This clone is a singleton in its sample. The chain recombines TRBV18 with TRBJ2-2, with 12 bases aligning to TRBD2. V was pared by 3 bases and J by 5 bases, with 4 bases of the junction left unmatched. The CDR3 loop spans 16 amino acids. Per the germline V gene, CDR1 is KGHSH and CDR2 is LQKENI. Here the CDR3 DNA reads TGTGCCAGCTCACCCCGACTAGCGGGAGCGACCGGGGAGCTGTTTTTT. This gives the protein CASSPRLAGATGELFF.

The CDR3 spells CASSSPDRSRTEAFF. As DNA, the CDR3 is TGTGCCAGCAGTTCCCCGGACAGGTCGCGCACTGAAGCTTTCTTT. J is TRBJ1-1 and V is TRBV28, with 7 bases fitting TRBD1. Looked up from germline, CDR1 is MDHEN and CDR2 is SYDVKM. The CDR3 length is 15 residues. V lost 4 bases, J lost 4 bases, and 9 bases stayed unmatched.

V usage is TRBV28 and J usage is TRBJ2-5; TRBD2 matches at 7 bases. Germline V gene sequence: CDR1 MDHEN, CDR2 SYDVKM. This CDR3 region has 15 residues. V gave up 8 bases and J gave up 5 bases; unmatched junction bases: 14. The CDR3 DNA reads TGTGCCAGCCAAAAAGGACTGGCGGGAGTGGAGACCCAGTACTTC. It is translated as CASQKGLAGVETQYF. Supplemented by reference TRBV28 and TRBJ2-5, the full variable domain reads DVKVTQSSRYLVKRTGEKVFLECVQDMDHENMFWYRQDPGLGLRLIYFSYDVKMKEKGDIPEGYSVSREKKERFSLILESASTNQTSMYLCASQKGLAGVETQYFGPGTRLLVL.

This chain connects TRBV15 to TRBJ2-7; D might be TRBD2 (5 bases). With 1 base removed from V and 5 bases from J, the gap between germline ends came to 6 bases. The length of the CDR3 is 12 residues. The V gene's germline CDR1 is LNHNV and CDR2 YYDKDF (reference sequence). CDR3 coding DNA: TGTGCCACCAGCAGAGTCGGGGACGAGCAGTACTTC. As protein: CATSRVGDEQYF.

The chain employs TRBV5-1 and TRBJ2-1, with TRBD2 matching 7 bases. The germline V gene encodes CDR1 SGHRS and CDR2 YFSETQ. The CDR3 extends over 14 amino acids. J gave up 7 bases and V 8 bases, and 12 bases lay outside the gene matches. The CDR3 nucleotides read TGCGCCAGTGGGGCGGAGACTAGCTTTAATGAGCAGTTCTTC. Amino acids: CASGAETSFNEQFF.

The chain couples TRBV28 to TRBJ1-3, with unresolved D. Germline-derived CDR1 and CDR2 are MDHEN and SYDVKM. CDR3 length: 14 amino acids. V was pared by 7 bases and J by 0 bases, with 10 bases between. The DNA for the CDR3 is TGTGCCAGCACGACGGAGAGCTCTGGAAACACCATATATTTT. Protein: CASTTESSGNTIYF.